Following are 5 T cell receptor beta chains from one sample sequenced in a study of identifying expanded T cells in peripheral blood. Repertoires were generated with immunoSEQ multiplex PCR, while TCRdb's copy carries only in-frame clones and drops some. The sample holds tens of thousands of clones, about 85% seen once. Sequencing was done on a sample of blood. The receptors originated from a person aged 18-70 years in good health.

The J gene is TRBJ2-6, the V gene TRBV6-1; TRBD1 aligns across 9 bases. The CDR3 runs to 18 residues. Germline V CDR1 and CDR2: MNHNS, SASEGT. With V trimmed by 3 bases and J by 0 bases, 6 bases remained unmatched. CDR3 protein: CASSDGQGRRSGANVLTF. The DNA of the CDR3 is TGTGCCAGCAGTGACGGACAGGGGCGACGCTCTGGGGCCAACGTCCTGACTTTC.

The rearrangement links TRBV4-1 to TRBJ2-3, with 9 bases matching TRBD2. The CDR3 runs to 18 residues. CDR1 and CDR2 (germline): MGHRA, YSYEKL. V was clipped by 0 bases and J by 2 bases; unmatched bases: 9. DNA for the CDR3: TGCGCCAGCAGCCAAGAGATTCGGATAGCGGGAGACACAGATACGCAGTATTTT. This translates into CASSQEIRIAGDTDTQYF.

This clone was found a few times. This chain's CDR3 is CASSRVPTGELFF. The CDR3 coding sequence is TGTGCCAGCAGCCGGGTTCCCACCGGGGAGCTGTTTTTT. The rearrangement joins TRBV11-2 to TRBJ2-2, with D unresolved. The germline gives CDR1 SGHAT, CDR2 FQNNGV. The CDR3 spans 13 residues. V dropped 5 bases and J dropped 4 bases, with 8 bases sitting between them.

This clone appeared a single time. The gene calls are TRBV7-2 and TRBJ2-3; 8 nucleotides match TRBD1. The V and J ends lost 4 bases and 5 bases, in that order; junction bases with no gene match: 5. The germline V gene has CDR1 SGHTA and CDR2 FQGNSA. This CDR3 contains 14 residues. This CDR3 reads CASSSQGAVDTQYF. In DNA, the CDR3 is TGTGCCAGCAGCTCCCAGGGGGCCGTAGATACGCAGTATTTT.

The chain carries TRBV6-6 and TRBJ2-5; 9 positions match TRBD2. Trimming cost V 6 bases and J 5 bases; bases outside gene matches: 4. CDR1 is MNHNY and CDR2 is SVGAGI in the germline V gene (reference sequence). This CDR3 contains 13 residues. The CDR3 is CASRMTSGETQYF. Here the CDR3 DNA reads TGTGCCAGCAGAATGACTAGCGGTGAGACCCAGTACTTC.